The 9 T cell receptor beta chains in this list originate from one sample, sequenced in a study of post-analysis software for immune sequencing data. Study-wide findings and caveats: Patients used about five TRBV segments, including TRBV5-6, TRBV5-1 and TRBV20-1, more often than controls.

Prepared TCR beta cDNA libraries contained unique molecular identifiers. TCRdb passed the PCR reads through MiXCR, listing each CDR3 protein once. The top ten clones hold about 11% of a sample with approximately 660,000 distinct CDR3 sequences, approximately 59% of them seen once. These receptors are not linked to any known antigen. Material: blood. The receptor set was obtained from a girl aged 2 to 10 with multiple sclerosis.

This clonotype was seen only a few times. The chain carries TRBV7-9 and TRBJ2-5; D uncertain. Germline V CDR1 and CDR2: SEHNR, FQNEAQ (reference sequence). This CDR3 is built from 18 residues. V gave up 2 bases and J gave up 5 bases, with 24 bases separating them. The CDR3: CASSLYMMGIPGRETQYF. In nucleotides, the CDR3 is TGTGCCAGCAGCTTATACATGATGGGGATCCCCGGACGGGAGACCCAGTACTTC. The variable domain in full, with the rest retrieved from reference TRBV7-9 and TRBJ2-5, is DTGVSQNPRHKITKRGQNVTFRCDPISEHNRLYWYRQTLGQGPEFLTYFQNEAQLEKSRLLSDRFSAERPKGSFSTLEIQRTEQGDSAMYLCASSLYMMGIPGRETQYFGPGTRLLVL.

This clonotype showed up just a few times. J is TRBJ2-1 and V is TRBV7-2; D is possibly TRBD1 (6 bases). Trimming cost V 2 bases and J 5 bases, with 10 bases left between them. Germline lookup yields CDR1 SGHTA and CDR2 FQGNSA. This CDR3 spans 14 amino acids. CDR3 sequence (DNA): TGTGCCAGCAGCTTAAGACAGGAAAACAATGAGCAGTTCTTC. Protein sequence: CASSLRQENNEQFF.

The chain recombines TRBV7-3 with TRBJ1-2; D remains ambiguous. The CDR3 length is 13 residues. V lost 5 bases, J lost 3 bases, and 10 bases lay in between. Per the germline V gene, CDR1 is SGHTA and CDR2 is FQGTGA. The CDR3 DNA reads TGTGCCAGCAGCCCGGCACACTACTATGGCTACACCTTC. It is translated as CASSPAHYYGYTF.

This chain connects TRBV20-1 to TRBJ2-1, with 12 bases identical to TRBD1. The CDR3 is 16 amino acids. CDR1 is DFQATT and CDR2 is SNEGSKA in the germline V gene (reference sequence). V was clipped by 4 bases and J by 3 bases; unmatched bases: 7. The CDR3 DNA follows: TGCAGTGCTACCCCGGGACAGGGGGCTGGCTACAATGAGCAGTTCTTC. Translated: CSATPGQGAGYNEQFF.

The rearrangement joins TRBV9 to TRBJ2-1, with D possibly matching TRBD1 (5 bases). Germline CDR1 and CDR2: SGDLS and YYNGEE. Trimming left V 4 bases short and J 4 bases short, with 12 bases between. The CDR3 has 14 amino acids. The CDR3 sequence is CASSPMGLYNEQFF. The CDR3 coding sequence is TGTGCCAGCAGCCCCATGGGGCTTTACAATGAGCAGTTCTTC. The full variable domain, with the rest looked up from reference TRBV9 and TRBJ2-1, is DSGVTQTPKHLITATGQRVTLRCSPRSGDLSVYWYQQSLDQGLQFLIQYYNGEERAKGNILERFSAQQFPDLHSELNLSSLELGDSALYFCASSPMGLYNEQFFGPGTRLTVL.

This clonotype was seen just once. The chain has TRBV28 and TRBJ2-1, with D uncertain. The CDR3 runs 15 residues. Between the trimmed V and J ends, which lost 4 bases and 0 bases, there was a span of 10 bases. The V gene's germline CDR1 is MDHEN and CDR2 SYDVKM. Written as DNA, the CDR3 is TGTGCCAGCAGTTCCACCCAGAGCTCCTACAATGAGCAGTTCTTC. Translation gives CASSSTQSSYNEQFF.

This clonotype was seen repeatedly, ten times or more. The CDR3 DNA is TGCAGTGCTAGAGCCCCACTAGCGGGGGGAAAGGAAGAGACCCAGTACTTC. Its protein is CSARAPLAGGKEETQYF. The chain recombines TRBV20-1 with TRBJ2-5; 12 nucleotides align to TRBD2. Per germline, CDR1 DFQATT and CDR2 SNEGSKA (reference sequence). The trim removed 1 base at V and 3 bases at J, leaving 9 bases unmatched. CDR3 length equals 17 residues.

This chain uses TRBV20-1 with TRBJ2-7; the D call may be TRBD1 or TRBD2 (5 bases each). Looked up from germline, CDR1 is DFQATT and CDR2 is SNEGSKA (reference sequence). CDR3 length: 15 residues. Trimming took off 4 bases at V and 2 bases at J, with 18 bases between the two ends. The CDR3 DNA is TGCAGTGCTAAGTGGAAGGGGCCGGGGCCCTACGAGCAGTACTTC. The encoded protein is CSAKWKGPGPYEQYF.

This clonotype has just a few counts. The CDR3 DNA sequence: TGCGCCAGCAGCTTGGGAGTCCTGCCATCCTACAATGAGCAGTTCTTC. Protein product: CASSLGVLPSYNEQFF. The chain combines TRBV5-1 with TRBJ2-1, with D unresolved. Germline V gene sequence: CDR1 SGHRS, CDR2 YFSETQ. The CDR3 sequence is 16 residues long. Deletions cut 0 bases from V and 1 base from J, with 11 bases between. Combining the CDR3 with reference TRBV5-1 and TRBJ2-1 gives the whole variable domain KAGVTQTPRYLIKTRGQQVTLSCSPISGHRSVSWYQQTPGQGLQFLFEYFSETQRNKGNFPGRFSGRQFSNSRSEMNVSTLELGDSALYLCASSLGVLPSYNEQFFGPGTRLTVL.